A selection of T cell receptor beta chains follows, all from one sample in a study of T-cell memory formation after mild COVID-19. TCRdb re-derived calls from the 5' RACE reads in MiXCR, one entry per CDR3 protein. The sample has 140,000 to 150,000 distinct CDR3 sequences; about 6% are singletons. The sample consisted of PBMCs or a T cell subset sorted from them (not recorded which). The receptor set was obtained from an adult woman who had mild COVID-19 (a few samples of this study predate the infection). Cell type and time point are not known. Each CDR3 is given with its conserved first and last residue. Fields, in order: V gene, J gene, clone size, D gene, CDR3 DNA, CDR3 protein. A D gene is named only where the DNA matches it firmly. For some rows the clone size is stated as once, few or many, or as a class when expanded; others skip it.

TRBV12-3/TRBV12-4	TRBJ1-3	many	-	TGTGCCAGCAGCCGCCGCAGAGGGACATCTGGAAACACCATATATTTT	CASSRRRGTSGNTIYF
TRBV12-3/TRBV12-4	TRBJ2-5	few	-	TGTGCCAGCAGTTTGGGCGGGTCGGGTCTGGAGACCCAGTACTTC	CASSLGGSGLETQYF
TRBV20-1	TRBJ2-1	-	TRBD1	TGCAGTGCTAGACAGGGGGCGCGGGTTACCTACAATGAGCAGTTCTTC	CSARQGARVTYNEQFF
TRBV6-2/TRBV6-3	TRBJ2-7	-	TRBD2	TGTGCCAGCAGTTACTCTCCCAGACTAGCTTCTACCTACGAGCAGTACTTC	CASSYSPRLASTYEQYF
TRBV18	TRBJ2-6	many	TRBD1	TGTGCCAGCTCACGAGGACAGGGACTTAACTCTGGGGCCAACGTCCTGACTTTC	CASSRGQGLNSGANVLTF
TRBV3-1	TRBJ2-1	-	TRBD2	TGTGCCAGCAGCCGGAGCGGGAGGGCCGCTGATGAGCAGTTCTTC	CASSRSGRAADEQFF
TRBV5-1	TRBJ1-3	many	-	TGCGCCAGCAGCTTGGTGGGGCTAGGACAACTGGGAAACACCATATATTTT	CASSLVGLGQLGNTIYF
TRBV4-2	TRBJ2-1	-	-	TGTGCCAGCAGCCAACTGGTCTTCGAGCAGTTCTTC	CASSQLVFEQFF
TRBV6-6	TRBJ1-1	few	-	TGTGCCAGCAGTTATGGAGGGCAGGGGCCCTTGAACACTGAAGCTTTCTTT	CASSYGGQGPLNTEAFF
TRBV5-1	TRBJ2-3	-	-	TGCGCCAGCAGCCCCCGGGGGCCTAGCACAGATACGCAGTATTTT	CASSPRGPSTDTQYF
TRBV12-3/TRBV12-4	TRBJ2-3	few	-	TGTGCCAGCCGACCTCTTTCGGCTCAGGGGGGTCGGGATACGCAGTATTTT	CASRPLSAQGGRDTQYF
TRBV7-6	TRBJ2-7	-	-	TGTGCCAGCAGCTTAGATGGTGGGGGCGAGCAGTACTTC	CASSLDGGGEQYF
TRBV20-1	TRBJ2-1	-	TRBD2	TGCAGTGCTAGTAAAAGGCTAGCGGGAGGCGATGAGCAGTTCTTC	CSASKRLAGGDEQFF
TRBV6-5	TRBJ2-6	-	-	-	CASSTSPQGAGANVLTF
TRBV5-1	TRBJ2-3	many	-	TGCGCCAGCAGTCAGGGTCACGTACTCACAGATACGCAGTATTTT	CASSQGHVLTDTQYF
TRBV7-9	TRBJ2-1	few	-	TGTGCCTTTAATCGGTACAATGAGCAGTTCTTC	CAFNRYNEQFF
TRBV19	TRBJ2-7	few	-	TGTGCCAGTAGTATTGCCGGGACATTGTACGAGCAGTACTTC	CASSIAGTLYEQYF
TRBV5-1	TRBJ2-5	many	TRBD2	TGCGCCAGCAGCTTGTATTTAGCGGGGCCAGAGACCCAGTACTTC	CASSLYLAGPETQYF
TRBV7-3	TRBJ2-1	many	TRBD2	TGTGCCAGCAGCTTATACAGCGGGAGGGCCGATGAGCAGTTCTTC	CASSLYSGRADEQFF
TRBV6-5	TRBJ2-7	few	-	TGTGCCAGCAGGAAGGGGCAGAGTGGCTCCTACGAGCAGTACTTC	CASRKGQSGSYEQYF
TRBV5-1	TRBJ1-2	few	TRBD1	TGCGCCAGCAGTGGACAGGGGTTTTACTATGGCTACACCTTC	CASSGQGFYYGYTF
TRBV10-3	TRBJ1-2	-	TRBD1	TGTGCCATCAGTGGCGGAGAGGGACAGAACTATGGCTACACCTTC	CAISGGEGQNYGYTF
TRBV12-3/TRBV12-4	TRBJ2-3	many	TRBD2	TGTGCCAGCAGTTTAGTTAGCGGGGGCACAGATACGCAGTATTTT	CASSLVSGGTDTQYF
TRBV18	TRBJ1-5	many	-	TGTGCCAGCTCACCAGAGATGGATCAGCCCCAGCATTTT	CASSPEMDQPQHF
TRBV5-1	TRBJ2-5	many	TRBD1	TGCGCCAGCAGCCGACAGGGCATAGAGACCCAGTACTTC	CASSRQGIETQYF
TRBV7-3	TRBJ2-1	-	-	TGTGCCAGCAGCGTGGAGGGGGGCCTTGAGCAGTTCTTC	CASSVEGGLEQFF
TRBV18	TRBJ1-2	many	-	TGTGCCAGCTCACCAGACAGAGCTAACTATGGCTACACCTTC	CASSPDRANYGYTF
TRBV12-3/TRBV12-4	TRBJ2-2	few	-	TGTGCCAGCAGGGGGGGACAGACCGGGGAGCTGTTTTTT	CASRGGQTGELFF
TRBV6-2/TRBV6-3	TRBJ2-7	many	-	TGTGCCAGCAGTCCCAGACTAGTGCGGGAGCAGTACTTC	CASSPRLVREQYF
TRBV7-2	TRBJ1-1	many	-	TGTGCCAGCACCCCGGGCAGCTTGAACACTGAAGCTTTCTTT	CASTPGSLNTEAFF
TRBV20-1	TRBJ2-7	-	-	TGCAGTGCTAGAGATGCTAGCTACGAGCAGTACTTC	CSARDASYEQYF
TRBV30	TRBJ1-3	few	-	TGTGCCTGGAAGGGTTCTGGAAACACCATATATTTT	CAWKGSGNTIYF
TRBV25-1	TRBJ2-1	many	-	TGTGCCAGCAGTGAATCAGGGGGACGGGGGAATGAGCAGTTCTTC	CASSESGGRGNEQFF
TRBV20-1	TRBJ1-1	many	-	TGCAGCGTCGTAATGAGTATGAACACTGAAGCTTTCTTT	CSVVMSMNTEAFF
TRBV11-1	TRBJ2-1	many	-	TGTGCCAGCAGCGACCAGAGGGCCTCCTACAATGAGCAGTTCTTC	CASSDQRASYNEQFF
TRBV12-3/TRBV12-4	TRBJ2-7	few	-	TGTGCCAGCACTCGGACGGGCGGTGACTACGAGCAGTACTTC	CASTRTGGDYEQYF
TRBV12-3/TRBV12-4	TRBJ1-4	many	-	TGTGCCAGCAGGTCCGGGGGGGAACTGTTTTTT	CASRSGGELFF
TRBV30	TRBJ2-7	few	TRBD1	TGTGCCTGGAGTGTCCCGGGACAGGGAGTGTGGGAGCAGTACTTC	CAWSVPGQGVWEQYF
TRBV3-1	TRBJ2-7	-	-	TGTGCCAGCAGCCAACCGGACAGAAAAAGTTACGAGCAGTACTTC	CASSQPDRKSYEQYF
TRBV6-5	TRBJ1-5	many	-	TGTGCCAGCAGGAGCCCTCATAGCAATCAGCCCCAGCATTTT	CASRSPHSNQPQHF
TRBV6-1	TRBJ1-2	many	-	TGTGCCAGCAGTGAAATGACAGGATCTAACTATGGCTACACCTTC	CASSEMTGSNYGYTF
TRBV7-6	TRBJ2-2	many	TRBD1	TGTGCCAGCAGCTTAGAGGGCCGGGACAGCATTCTTCCGGGCGGGGAGCTGTTTTTT	CASSLEGRDSILPGGELFF
TRBV24-1	TRBJ2-3	-	TRBD2	TGTGCCACCAGTGATCGAAGGACGGGAGGGACAGATACGCAGTATTTT	CATSDRRTGGTDTQYF
TRBV6-5	TRBJ2-1	-	-	TGTGCCAGCAGTTACTCTCCCCGAGGCGAGCAGTTCTTC	CASSYSPRGEQFF
TRBV19	TRBJ2-3	-	TRBD1	TGTGCCAGTAGCGACGACAGGGGTATCGCAGATACGCAGTATTTT	CASSDDRGIADTQYF
TRBV12-3/TRBV12-4	TRBJ1-1	few	-	TGTGCCAGCAGTTACCTCCCTGGGGTATCGGCTGAAGCTTTCTTT	CASSYLPGVSAEAFF
TRBV20-1	TRBJ2-2	-	-	TGCAGTGCTAGAGACTCCACTAACCACCGCGGGGAGCTGTTTTTT	CSARDSTNHRGELFF
TRBV25-1	TRBJ1-3	many	TRBD1	TGTGCCAGCAGTGACCCGACAGGGACTGGAAACACCATATATTTT	CASSDPTGTGNTIYF
TRBV5-1	TRBJ1-2	few	TRBD1	TGCGCCAGCAGCTTGGACGCGACAGGGATTGGCTACACCTTC	CASSLDATGIGYTF
TRBV27	TRBJ1-5	many	TRBD1	TGTGCCAGCAGTACCATGACAGGGCCGAGCAATCAGCCCCAGCATTTT	CASSTMTGPSNQPQHF
TRBV6-1	TRBJ2-3	few	-	TGTGCCAGCAGTGAAGGGGCCGGGAGCAGGAGTAGCACAGATACGCAGTATTTT	CASSEGAGSRSSTDTQYF
TRBV5-1	TRBJ2-7	many	-	TGCGCCAGCAGCCACCGGGGGCCTGGCGAGCAGTACTTC	CASSHRGPGEQYF
TRBV5-1	TRBJ1-1	-	-	TGCGCCAGCAGCGACCAGGGTCTAGGCACTGAAGCTTTCTTT	CASSDQGLGTEAFF